These 21 T cell receptor beta chains were sequenced from one sample in a study of cytomegalovirus exposure and HLA in healthy donors. PCR was performed using 60 Vbeta and 13 Jbeta primers. Profiling relied on immunoSEQ multiplex PCR, and the TCRdb table lists in-frame clones only, not all of them. The repertoire holds roughly 130,000 clones, with about 81% as singletons. Sequencing input: PBMCs. These receptors all come from a woman aged 40 to 50 in good health and CMV-seropositive.

The chain combines TRBV9 with TRBJ1-2; no reliable D call. Germline lookup yields CDR1 SGDLS and CDR2 YYNGEE. The CDR3 is 12 amino acids. Trimming took off 1 base at V and 4 bases at J, with 5 bases between the two ends. The CDR3 region has the DNA TGTGCCAGCAGCGTAAACGGCTATGGCTACACCTTC. It codes for CASSVNGYGYTF.

The chain carries TRBV6-5 and TRBJ2-7, with a tentative D call TRBD1 (6 bases). The V end was cut by 6 bases, the J end by 9 bases, with 15 bases between. CDR3 size: 12 residues. Germline CDR1 is MNHEY and CDR2 is SVGAGI. CDR3 loop: CASRPSTGRQYF. In nucleotides, the CDR3 is TGTGCCAGCAGGCCCTCGACAGGTCGGCAGTACTTC.

The chain joins TRBV15 to TRBJ1-2; TRBD1 matches at 7 bases. In germline, CDR1 is LNHNV, CDR2 YYDKDF (reference sequence). This CDR3 has 16 amino acids. With V trimmed by 0 bases and J by 3 bases, 7 bases remained unmatched. The chain's CDR3 is CATSREPQGLDYGYTF. CDR3 in DNA: TGTGCCACCAGCAGAGAACCACAGGGGTTGGACTATGGCTACACCTTC.

The chain is built from TRBV5-1 and TRBJ1-5; D not resolved. This CDR3 is 13 amino acids long. V was trimmed by 0 bases and J by 6 bases, leaving 7 bases between them. The germline CDR1 and CDR2 sequences are SGHRS and YFSETQ. This CDR3 reads CASSLEGSQPQHF. The CDR3 DNA reads as TGCGCCAGCAGCTTGGAAGGGAGTCAGCCCCAGCATTTT.

V is TRBV7-9 and J is TRBJ1-2; 9 bases are shared with TRBD1. Per the germline V gene, CDR1 is SEHNR and CDR2 is FQNEAQ (reference sequence). The CDR3 is 15 amino acids. V lost 4 bases and J lost 5; bases outside the gene matches: 8. The CDR3: CASSSLTGGMYGYTF. The DNA for the CDR3 is TGTGCCAGCAGCTCGCTAACAGGGGGCATGTATGGCTACACCTTC.

The V and J genes are TRBV6-5 and TRBJ2-7; TRBD1 matches at 8 bases. Germline V gene lookup returns CDR1 MNHEY and CDR2 SVGAGI. V shed 5 bases and J 7 bases; nucleotides not matched to a gene: 10. The CDR3 covers 14 residues. CDR3 sequence: CASSDGQGVTEQYF. In DNA form, the CDR3 reads TGTGCCAGCAGTGACGGACAGGGCGTAACAGAGCAGTACTTC.

The V and J genes are TRBV10-3 and TRBJ1-1; the D is unclear. This CDR3 spans 11 amino acids. Trimming took 7 bases from V and 4 from J, leaving 7 bases between them. Germline V CDR1 and CDR2: ENHRY, SYGVKD. The CDR3 DNA reads as TGTGCCATCACCAATAGCACTGAAGCTTTCTTT. It translates to CAITNSTEAFF.

The rearrangement links TRBV29-1 to TRBJ2-7, with 10 bases identical to TRBD1. Germline V CDR1 and CDR2: SQVTM, ANQGSEA. The V segment lost 7 bases and the J segment 4 bases; nucleotides outside the gene matches: 4. The CDR3 runs to 12 residues. CDR3 nucleotide sequence: TGCAGCGCCTGGACAGGGGGGTACGAGCAGTACTTC. Encoded protein: CSAWTGGYEQYF.

The chain joins TRBV5-4 to TRBJ2-5; 9 bases match TRBD1. The CDR3 has 14 amino acids. CDR1 and CDR2 from the germline V gene are SGHNT and YYREEE (reference sequence). V shed 4 bases, J shed 4 bases, and the junction held 5 bases outside the gene matches. The CDR3 DNA sequence: TGTGCCAGCAGCACACAGGGGGCAGGAGAGACCCAGTACTTC. This codes for CASSTQGAGETQYF.

This chain's CDR3 is CASSYSPGDSYEQYF. CDR3 sequence (DNA): TGTGCCAGCAGCTACTCTCCGGGGGACTCCTACGAGCAGTACTTC. The chain couples TRBV4-2 to TRBJ2-7; possible D gene TRBD2, 6 bases. Germline CDR1 and CDR2: LGHNA and YNFKEQ. The CDR3 loop spans 15 amino acids. Between the trimmed V and J ends, which lost 5 bases and 0 bases, there was a span of 14 bases.

CDR3 bases: TGTGCCATCGCGGGGTCGAAGGATCAGCCCCAGCATTTT. Translated, it gives CAIAGSKDQPQHF. The chain has TRBV10-3 and TRBJ1-5; no reliable D call. This CDR3 has 13 residues. Per germline, CDR1 ENHRY and CDR2 SYGVKD. Trimming left V 8 bases short and J 5 bases short, with 13 bases between.

V gene TRBV6-5 combines with J gene TRBJ2-7, with 7 bases matching TRBD1. V gave up 6 bases and J gave up 0 bases; unmatched junction bases: 8. The CDR3 has 15 residues. Germline CDR1 reads MNHEY; CDR2 reads SVGAGI. CDR3 sequence (DNA): TGTGCCAGCAGGGTAACAGGGGTGGCCTCCTACGAGCAGTACTTC. Translating gives CASRVTGVASYEQYF.

J is TRBJ1-1 and V is TRBV5-1, with D unclear. Trimming removed 0 bases at V and 1 base at J, with 7 bases between. The CDR3 has 14 residues. Germline lookup yields CDR1 SGHRS and CDR2 YFSETQ. The CDR3 nucleotides are TGCGCCAGCAGCTTGGGTTCCGGGAACACTGAAGCTTTCTTT. Translation gives CASSLGSGNTEAFF.

The rearrangement uses TRBV2 and TRBJ1-5, with a tentative D call TRBD1 (6 bases). V was cut by 5 bases and J by 5 bases, with 10 bases left in between. Germline assignment: CDR1 SNHLY and CDR2 FYNNEI. The CDR3 has 13 residues. The CDR3 DNA follows: TGTGCCAGCAGTACAGGGTTAGATCAGCCCCAGCATTTT. This encodes CASSTGLDQPQHF.

This clone was seen only a few times. The rearrangement joins TRBV9 to TRBJ2-7; 7 bases are a match to TRBD1. Germline lookup yields CDR1 SGDLS and CDR2 YYNGEE. CDR3 size: 16 residues. V dropped 1 base and J dropped 2; count of bases not matched to a gene: 9. The CDR3 DNA sequence: TGTGCCAGCAGCGTAAGCAGTAAGGGGGCTCCCTACGAGCAGTACTTC. It yields the protein CASSVSSKGAPYEQYF.

This sequence joins TRBV5-6 and TRBJ1-1; 8 bases line up with TRBD1. Losses at the gene ends were 2 bases for V and 5 bases for J; bases not matched to a gene: 5. Germline CDR1 reads SGHDT; CDR2 reads YYEEEE. The CDR3 consists of 14 residues. CDR3 nucleotides: TGTGCCAGCAGCTTCCCTGACAGGGGTACTGAAGCTTTCTTT. Amino acid sequence: CASSFPDRGTEAFF.

On this clone: One end of the junction does not line up with germline, which may come from a read error. This rearrangement joins TRBV6-1 to TRBJ1-2; D gene ambiguous. The CDR3 has 13 amino acids. CDR1 is MNHNS, CDR2 SASEGT, per germline. Written as DNA, the CDR3 is TGTGCCAGCCTATTCAACGCTAGGAGAGGGTTCGCCTTC. Translation: CASLFNARRGFAF.

Details on this clone: At one of its ends the junction is not consistent with the germline gene, which may arise from a read error. The chain joins TRBV7-7 to TRBJ2-5; 13 positions match TRBD2. Germline CDR1 is SSHAT and CDR2 is FNYEAQ (reference sequence). This CDR3 contains 17 residues. This CDR3 reads CASSLALAGGPGETQYF. The CDR3 coding sequence is TGTGCTAGCAGCTTAGCACTAGCGGGGGGGCCAGGAGAGACCCAGTACTTC.

The chain recombines TRBV27 with TRBJ2-7; a possible D gene is TRBD1 (5 bases). V gave up 2 bases and J gave up 3 bases, with 11 bases separating them. The CDR3 has 14 residues. Germline assignment: CDR1 MNHEY and CDR2 SMNVEV (reference sequence). For the CDR3, the DNA is TGTGCCAGCAGTTTAAGGGGTGATAGCTACGAGCAGTACTTC. It specifies CASSLRGDSYEQYF.

The chain uses TRBV19 and TRBJ1-1; the match to TRBD1 covers 12 bases. V was clipped by 6 bases and J by 4 bases; unmatched bases: 9. Germline CDR1 and CDR2: LNHDA and SQIVND (reference sequence). This CDR3 has 16 amino acids. CDR3 DNA: TGTGCCAGTAGATCCCGGGACAGGGGGCCTGGCACTGAAGCTTTCTTT. Its translation is CASRSRDRGPGTEAFF. The whole variable domain, filled in from reference TRBV19 and TRBJ1-1, reads DGGITQSPKYLFRKEGQNVTLSCEQNLNHDAMYWYRQDPGQGLRLIYYSQIVNDFQKGDIAEGYSVSREKKESFPLTVTSAQKNPTAFYLCASRSRDRGPGTEAFFGQGTRLTVV.

V is TRBV5-1 and J is TRBJ2-7; TRBD2 matches 15 bases. In germline, CDR1 is SGHRS, CDR2 YFSETQ. V shed 3 bases and J 5 bases; nucleotides not matched to a gene: 3. CDR3 size: 15 residues. DNA of the CDR3: TGCGCCAGCAGCTCCGGACTAGCGGGAGGGAACGAGCAGTACTTC. Protein sequence: CASSSGLAGGNEQYF.